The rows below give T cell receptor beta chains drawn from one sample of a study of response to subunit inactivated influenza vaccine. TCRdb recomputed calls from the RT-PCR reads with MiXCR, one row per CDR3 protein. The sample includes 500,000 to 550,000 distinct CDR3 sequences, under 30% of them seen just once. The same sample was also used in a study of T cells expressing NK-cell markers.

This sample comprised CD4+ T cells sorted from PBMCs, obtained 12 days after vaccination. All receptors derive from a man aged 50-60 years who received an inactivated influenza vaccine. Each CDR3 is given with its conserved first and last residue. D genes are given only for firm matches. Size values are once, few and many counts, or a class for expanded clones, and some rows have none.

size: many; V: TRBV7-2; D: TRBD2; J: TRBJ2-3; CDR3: CASSLASGIADTQYF; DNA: TGTGCCAGCAGCTTAGCTAGCGGGATCGCAGATACGCAGTATTTT
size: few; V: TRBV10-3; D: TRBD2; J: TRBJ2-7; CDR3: CAIRTSGSYEQYF; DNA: TGTGCCATCAGAACTAGCGGGAGCTACGAGCAGTACTTC
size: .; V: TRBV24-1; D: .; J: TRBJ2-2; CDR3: CATSDFRRGSGELFF; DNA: TGTGCCACCAGTGATTTCCGCAGGGGATCCGGGGAGCTGTTTTTT
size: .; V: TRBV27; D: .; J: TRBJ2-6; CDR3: CASTGGANVLTF; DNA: TGTGCCAGCACTGGTGGGGCCAACGTCCTGACTTTC
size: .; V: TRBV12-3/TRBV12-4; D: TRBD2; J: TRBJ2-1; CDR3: CASSPSLATQFF; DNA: TGTGCCAGCAGTCCCTCACTAGCGACGCAGTTCTTC
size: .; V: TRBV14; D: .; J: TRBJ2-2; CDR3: CASSRGDFAGELFF; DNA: TGTGCCAGCAGCCGAGGGGATTTTGCCGGGGAGCTGTTTTTT
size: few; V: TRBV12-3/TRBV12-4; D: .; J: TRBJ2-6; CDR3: CASRRNRAGANVLTF; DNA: TGTGCCAGCAGACGGAACAGGGCTGGGGCCAACGTCCTGACTTTC
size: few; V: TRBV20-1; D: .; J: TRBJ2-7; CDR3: CSARGLLDEQYF; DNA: TGCAGTGCTAGAGGACTTTTGGACGAGCAGTACTTC
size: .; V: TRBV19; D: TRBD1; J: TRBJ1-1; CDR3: CASSIGRTGWGAEAFF; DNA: TGTGCCAGTAGTATAGGCCGGACAGGATGGGGCGCTGAAGCTTTCTTT
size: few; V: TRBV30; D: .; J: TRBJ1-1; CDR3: CAWTQVKNTEAFF; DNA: TGTGCCTGGACCCAGGTTAAGAACACTGAAGCTTTCTTT
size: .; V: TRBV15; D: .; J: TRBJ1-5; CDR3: CATSRELGQPQHF; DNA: TGTGCCACCAGCAGAGAGCTGGGTCAGCCCCAGCATTTT
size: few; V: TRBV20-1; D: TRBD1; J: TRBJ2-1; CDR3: CSARNPSGQLNEQFF; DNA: TGCAGTGCTAGAAATCCCTCGGGACAGCTCAATGAGCAGTTCTTC
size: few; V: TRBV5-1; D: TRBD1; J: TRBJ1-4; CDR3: CASRVQGNGEKLFF; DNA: TGCGCCAGCCGGGTACAGGGGAACGGCGAAAAACTGTTTTTT
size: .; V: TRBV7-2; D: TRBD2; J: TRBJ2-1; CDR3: CASSQSSGRAGEQFF; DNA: TGTGCCAGCAGCCAGTCTAGCGGGAGGGCCGGTGAGCAGTTCTTC
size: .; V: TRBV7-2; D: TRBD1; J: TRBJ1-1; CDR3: CASSGTGGFTEAFF; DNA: TGTGCCAGCAGCGGGACAGGGGGATTCACTGAAGCTTTCTTT
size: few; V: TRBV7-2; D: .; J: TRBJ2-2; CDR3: CASSLTVGSPGELFF; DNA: TGTGCCAGCAGCTTAACGGTTGGGAGCCCCGGGGAGCTGTTTTTT
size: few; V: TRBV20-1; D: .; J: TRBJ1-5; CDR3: CSASQISNQPQHF; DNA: TGCAGTGCTTCGCAGATTAGCAATCAGCCCCAGCATTTT
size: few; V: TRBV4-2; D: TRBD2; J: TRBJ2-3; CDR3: CASSQTSGGATDTQYF; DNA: TGTGCCAGCAGCCAGACTAGCGGGGGGGCGACAGATACGCAGTATTTT
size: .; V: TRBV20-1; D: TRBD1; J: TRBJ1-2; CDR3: CSARVTGKLSDGYTF; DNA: TGCAGTGCTAGGGTGACAGGGAAGTTAAGCGATGGCTACACCTTC
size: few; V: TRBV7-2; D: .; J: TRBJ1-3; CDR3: CASSLEQGRTIYF; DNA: TGTGCCAGCAGCTTAGAACAGGGAAGAACCATATATTTT
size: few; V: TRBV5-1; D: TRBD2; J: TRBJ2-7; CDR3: CASSLAGGHSYEQYF; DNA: TGCGCCAGCAGCTTAGCGGGGGGACATTCCTACGAGCAGTACTTC
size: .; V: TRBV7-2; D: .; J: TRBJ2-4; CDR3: CASSSSGRVAKNIQYF; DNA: TGTGCCAGCAGCTCCTCCGGGCGGGTAGCCAAAAACATTCAGTACTTC
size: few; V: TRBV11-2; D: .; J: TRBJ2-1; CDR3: CASSLDLAGSGKRNEQFF; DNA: TGTGCCAGCAGCTTAGATTTGGCGGGTAGCGGCAAGCGAAATGAGCAGTTCTTC
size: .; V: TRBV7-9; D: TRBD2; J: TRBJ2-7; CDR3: CASSLQGGEYF; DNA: TGTGCCAGCAGCTTACAGGGAGGGGAGTACTTC
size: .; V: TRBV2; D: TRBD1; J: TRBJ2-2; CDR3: CASSRTGTGAAGELFF; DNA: TGTGCCAGCAGTAGGACCGGGACAGGGGCGGCCGGGGAGCTGTTTTTT
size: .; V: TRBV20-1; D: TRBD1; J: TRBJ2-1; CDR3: CSAKGTGINEQFF; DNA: TGCAGTGCAAAAGGGACAGGTATCAATGAGCAGTTCTTC
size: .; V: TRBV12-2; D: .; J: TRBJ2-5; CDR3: CASRLDGLVEGTQYF; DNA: TGTGCAAGTCGCTTGGACGGACTGGTAGAAGGGACCCAGTACTTC
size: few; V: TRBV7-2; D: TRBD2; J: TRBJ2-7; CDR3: CASSLLGLAGGEQYF; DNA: TGTGCCAGCAGCTTACTGGGACTAGCGGGAGGGGAGCAGTACTTC
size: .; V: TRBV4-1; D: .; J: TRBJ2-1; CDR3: CASSLLGTVFNEQFF; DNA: TGCGCCAGCAGCCTCCTCGGGACGGTATTCAATGAGCAGTTCTTC
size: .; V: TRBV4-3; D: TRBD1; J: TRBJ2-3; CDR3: CASSPQGATHDTQYF; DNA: TGCGCCAGCAGCCCTCAGGGGGCCACACACGATACGCAGTATTTT
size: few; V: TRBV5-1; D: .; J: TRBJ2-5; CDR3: CASSSNPGDSETQYF; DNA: TGCGCCAGCAGCTCGAACCCAGGGGACTCGGAGACCCAGTACTTC
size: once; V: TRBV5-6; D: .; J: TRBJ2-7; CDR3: CASSTGTAGSEQYF; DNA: TGTGCCAGCAGCACCGGGACGGCGGGATCCGAGCAGTACTTC
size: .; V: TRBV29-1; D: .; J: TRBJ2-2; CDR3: CSVAYSGELFF; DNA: TGCAGCGTTGCCTACTCCGGGGAGCTGTTTTTT
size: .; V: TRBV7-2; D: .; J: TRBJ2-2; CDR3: CASSLGGGMNTGELFF; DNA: TGTGCCAGCAGCTTAGGAGGCGGGATGAACACCGGGGAGCTGTTTTTT
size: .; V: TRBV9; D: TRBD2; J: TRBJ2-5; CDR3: CASSPPRASGEETQYF; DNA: TGTGCCAGCAGCCCCCCCCGGGCTAGCGGGGAAGAGACCCAGTACTTC
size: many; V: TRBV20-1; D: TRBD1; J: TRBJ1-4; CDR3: CSARGFRGQEDEKLFF; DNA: TGCAGTGCTAGAGGGTTTAGGGGGCAGGAGGATGAAAAACTGTTTTTT
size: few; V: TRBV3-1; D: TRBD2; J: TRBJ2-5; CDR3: CASSLSGTSGGETQYF; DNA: TGTGCCAGCAGCCTCAGCGGGACTAGCGGGGGAGAGACCCAGTACTTC
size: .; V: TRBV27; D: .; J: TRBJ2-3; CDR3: CASGLAGLSTDTQYF; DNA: TGTGCCAGCGGTTTGGCGGGGCTTAGCACAGATACGCAGTATTTT
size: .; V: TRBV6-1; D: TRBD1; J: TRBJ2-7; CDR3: CASSRQGPAFEQYF; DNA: TGTGCCAGCAGTCGACAGGGTCCTGCGTTCGAGCAGTACTTC
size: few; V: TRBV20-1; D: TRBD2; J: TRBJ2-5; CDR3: CSAQLAGGPETQYF; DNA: TGCAGTGCACAACTAGCGGGAGGGCCAGAGACCCAGTACTTC
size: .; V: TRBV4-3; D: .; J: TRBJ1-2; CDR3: CASSQDSQIYGYTF; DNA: TGCGCCAGCAGCCAAGATAGTCAGATCTATGGCTACACCTTC
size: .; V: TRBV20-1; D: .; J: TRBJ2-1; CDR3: CSARELAIGEQFF; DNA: TGCAGTGCTAGAGAACTAGCTATAGGTGAGCAGTTCTTC
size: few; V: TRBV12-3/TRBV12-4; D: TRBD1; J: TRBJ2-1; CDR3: CASSLAPGQGLYNEQFF; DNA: TGTGCCAGCAGTCTAGCTCCGGGACAGGGATTGTATAATGAGCAGTTCTTC
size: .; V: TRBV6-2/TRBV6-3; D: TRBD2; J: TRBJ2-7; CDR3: CASSYAGGGYEQYF; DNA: TGTGCCAGCAGTTACGCGGGAGGTGGATACGAGCAGTACTTC
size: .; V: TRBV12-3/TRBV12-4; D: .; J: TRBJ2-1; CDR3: CASSGDRGKQFF; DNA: TGTGCCAGCAGTGGGGACCGCGGAAAGCAGTTCTTC
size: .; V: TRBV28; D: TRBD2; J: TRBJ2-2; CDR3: CASKSWREVNTGELFF; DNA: TGTGCCAGCAAGTCGTGGCGGGAGGTGAACACCGGGGAGCTGTTTTTT
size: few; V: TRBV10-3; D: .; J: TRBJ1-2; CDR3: CAIRKEGNNYGYTF; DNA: TGTGCCATCAGGAAGGAGGGGAATAACTATGGCTACACCTTC
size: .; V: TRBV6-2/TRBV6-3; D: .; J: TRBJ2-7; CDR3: CASSYLHSYEQYF; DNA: TGTGCCAGCAGTTATTTACACTCCTACGAGCAGTACTTC
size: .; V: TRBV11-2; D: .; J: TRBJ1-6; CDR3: CASSTSGARAPLHF; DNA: TGTGCCAGCAGCACCTCAGGGGCGCGGGCACCCCTCCACTTT
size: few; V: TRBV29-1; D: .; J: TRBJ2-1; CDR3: CSAYQQGIRGNEQFF; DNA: TGCAGCGCTTACCAGCAGGGGATTCGCGGCAATGAGCAGTTCTTC
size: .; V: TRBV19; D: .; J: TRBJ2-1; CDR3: CASTSAGRGEQFF; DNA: TGTGCCAGTACCTCGGCGGGGCGGGGTGAGCAGTTCTTC
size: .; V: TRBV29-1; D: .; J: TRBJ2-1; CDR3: CSVAGRVSYNEQFF; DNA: TGCAGCGTTGCCGGCAGGGTCTCCTACAATGAGCAGTTCTTC